The rows below give T cell receptor beta chains drawn from one sample of a study of cytomegalovirus exposure and HLA in healthy donors. The repertoire was sequenced with immunoSEQ multiplex PCR; TCRdb's copy has only in-frame clones and lacks some. The sample carries 75,000 to 80,000 clones, about 78% recorded once. The sample comprised PBMCs. The origin of the receptors is a woman in her thirties or forties in good health and CMV-seropositive. CDR3s include the opening cysteine and the closing phenylalanine or tryptophan. A D gene is named only where the DNA matches it firmly. Only part of the rows carry a size: once, few, many, or a class if the clone is expanded.

d_gene | abundance | j_gene | len | v_gene | CDR3aa | CDR3nt
TRBD1 | . | TRBJ1-2 | 17 | TRBV27 | CASSFNRGRGSYYGYTF | TGTGCCAGCAGTTTCAACAGGGGGCGCGGTTCGTACTATGGCTACACCTTC
. | . | TRBJ1-1 | 14 | TRBV5-1 | CASSLRGANTEAFF | TGCGCCAGCAGCTTACGGGGGGCGAACACTGAAGCTTTCTTT
. | . | TRBJ1-1 | 15 | TRBV7-9 | CASSLGGPMNTEAFF | TGTGCCAGCAGCTTAGGAGGTCCCATGAACACTGAAGCTTTCTTT
. | once | TRBJ1-5 | 17 | TRBV7-9 | CASSLAGAGRSNQPQHF | TGTGCCAGCAGCTTAGCGGGGGCAGGGCGAAGCAATCAGCCCCAGCATTTT
TRBD2 | once | TRBJ2-1 | 15 | TRBV5-4 | CASSFSAGGGDEQFF | TGTGCCAGCAGCTTTTCGGCGGGGGGCGGGGATGAGCAGTTCTTC
TRBD1 | once | TRBJ1-4 | 15 | TRBV7-2 | CASSQAGGGGEKLFF | TGTGCCAGCAGCCAAGCAGGGGGCGGAGGTGAAAAACTGTTTTTT
TRBD1 | . | TRBJ2-5 | 17 | TRBV27 | CASRRTQGVVFQETQYF | TGTGCCAGCAGACGGACCCAGGGGGTGGTTTTCCAAGAGACCCAGTACTTC
. | once | TRBJ1-4 | 16 | TRBV4-3 | CASSQTGIGYGEKLFF | TGCGCCAGCAGCCAAACAGGTATCGGATATGGAGAAAAACTGTTTTTT
. | . | TRBJ2-5 | 13 | TRBV28 | CASTVGGQETQYF | TGTGCCAGCACAGTGGGGGGCCAAGAGACCCAGTACTTC
TRBD1 | . | TRBJ2-6 | 18 | TRBV4-1 | CASRPPGQGEAGANVLTF | TGCGCCAGCAGGCCTCCGGGACAGGGGGAGGCTGGGGCCAACGTCCTGACTTTC
. | . | TRBJ1-6 | 14 | TRBV6-1 | CASSDQANNSPLHF | TGTGCCAGCAGTGACCAGGCCAATAATTCACCCCTCCACTTT
. | . | TRBJ1-4 | 13 | TRBV18 | CASSPSRGEKLFF | TGTGCCAGCTCACCATCCCGGGGGGAAAAACTGTTTTTT
. | few | TRBJ2-5 | 14 | TRBV5-1 | CASSPAIIQETQYF | TGCGCCAGCAGCCCTGCTATAATCCAAGAGACCCAGTACTTC
TRBD1 | . | TRBJ1-1 | 16 | TRBV28 | CASSLGQGFANTEAFF | TGTGCCAGCAGTTTGGGACAGGGGTTTGCAAACACTGAAGCTTTCTTT
. | few | TRBJ1-2 | 12 | TRBV2 | CASKLIGDGYTF | TGTGCCAGCAAGCTGATCGGGGATGGCTACACCTTC
. | . | TRBJ2-5 | 14 | TRBV6-1 | CASSEAGGRETQYF | TGTGCCAGCAGTGAAGCCGGAGGGCGCGAGACCCAGTACTTC
TRBD1 | . | TRBJ1-5 | 13 | TRBV11-2 | CASSPDRVQPQHF | TGTGCCAGCAGCCCTGACAGGGTTCAGCCCCAGCATTTT
TRBD1 | once | TRBJ1-4 | 16 | TRBV2 | CASTWDRDSTNEKLFF | TGTGCCAGCACCTGGGACAGGGACTCCACTAATGAAAAACTGTTTTTT
. | . | TRBJ1-4 | 14 | TRBV7-9 | CASSLRQVAEKLFF | TGTGCCAGCAGCTTAAGACAGGTCGCTGAAAAACTGTTTTTT
TRBD2 | . | TRBJ2-5 | 17 | TRBV30 | CAWSGGTHSGGQETQYF | TGTGCCTGGAGCGGGGGGACTCATAGCGGGGGGCAAGAGACCCAGTACTTC
TRBD2 | . | TRBJ2-3 | 16 | TRBV28 | CASRNLLAGGADTQYF | TGTGCCAGCAGAAACCTACTAGCGGGGGGCGCAGATACGCAGTATTTT
. | . | TRBJ2-1 | 16 | TRBV4-2 | CASSQGRGGVYNEQFF | TGTGCCAGCAGCCAAGGGCGAGGGGGTGTTTACAATGAGCAGTTCTTC
TRBD1 | . | TRBJ1-1 | 15 | TRBV25-1 | CASSWTGTPGTEAFF | TGTGCCAGCAGTTGGACAGGAACCCCGGGCACTGAAGCTTTCTTT
TRBD2 | . | TRBJ2-7 | 16 | TRBV4-1 | CASSQPTSGTAYEQYF | TGCGCCAGCAGCCAACCCACTAGCGGGACCGCCTACGAGCAGTACTTC
TRBD2 | . | TRBJ2-2 | 17 | TRBV29-1 | CSVDAPILAGGNGELFF | TGCAGCGTTGATGCCCCTATACTAGCGGGGGGCAATGGGGAGCTGTTTTTT
. | . | TRBJ2-2 | 15 | TRBV7-8 | CASSLVGLNTGELFF | TGTGCCAGCAGCTTGGTGGGACTCAACACCGGGGAGCTGTTTTTT
. | . | TRBJ1-2 | 13 | TRBV6-4 | CASSEDSYYGYTF | TGTGCCAGCAGCGAGGACAGTTACTATGGCTACACCTTC
TRBD1 | few | TRBJ2-3 | 15 | TRBV28 | CASSGRGDRGGTQYF | TGTGCCAGCAGTGGGCGAGGGGACAGGGGGGGTACGCAGTATTTT
. | . | TRBJ2-7 | 16 | TRBV2 | CASSEALGGFSYEQYF | TGTGCCAGCAGTGAAGCGCTTGGGGGGTTCTCCTACGAGCAGTACTTC
. | . | TRBJ1-6 | 14 | TRBV5-1 | CASSAGRRDSPLHF | TGCGCCAGCAGCGCGGGACGGAGAGATTCACCCCTCCACTTT
TRBD1 | few | TRBJ1-2 | 13 | TRBV28 | CASSPQGVRSYTF | TGTGCCAGCAGCCCACAGGGGGTGAGGAGCTACACCTTC
. | . | TRBJ1-3 | 15 | TRBV28 | CASSSDSLSGNTIYF | TGTGCCAGCAGTTCCGACAGCCTCTCTGGAAACACCATATATTTT
. | . | TRBJ1-2 | 14 | TRBV4-3 | CASSQDSGGGGYTF | TGCGCCAGCAGCCAAGATAGCGGGGGCGGGGGCTACACCTTC
. | . | TRBJ2-3 | 13 | TRBV11-2 | CASSSPVTDTQYF | TGTGCCAGCAGCTCCCCGGTCACAGATACGCAGTATTTT
. | . | TRBJ2-7 | 14 | TRBV5-7 | CASSCGDSHYEQYF | TGTGCCAGCAGCTGCGGGGACAGCCACTACGAGCAGTACTTC
. | few | TRBJ2-2 | 14 | TRBV7-3 | CASSRDGGTGELFF | TGTGCCAGCAGCCGCGACGGGGGCACCGGGGAGCTGTTTTTT
TRBD1 | . | TRBJ2-7 | 15 | TRBV18 | CASSPPTGGSYEQYF | TGTGCCAGCTCACCACCGACAGGGGGCTCCTACGAGCAGTACTTC